This T cell receptor (beta chain) stems from a study of control samples from healthy donors and cancer patients. Measured with immunoSEQ multiplex PCR; TCRdb has only the in-frame clones, and not every one. The sample contains approximately 150,000 clones, around 92% of which appear only once. Germline loops: CDR1 SGDLS, CDR2 YYNGEE. The germline V and J ends were trimmed by 3 bases and 0 bases, with 13 bases remaining between them. The CDR3 runs 16 residues. The chain recombines TRBV9 with TRBJ2-4; D is perhaps TRBD1 (6 bases). The sample comprised PBMCs. This TCR came from a man aged 45-60 years with head and neck cancer. CDR3 DNA sequence: TGTGCCAGCAGCGCCGGGACACTATTAGCCAAAAACATTCAGTACTTC. The encoded protein is CASSAGTLLAKNIQYF.